This T cell receptor beta chain appears in the sequencing data of a study of blood T cell repertoires in COVID-19. Study-wide background: Acute and convalescent COVID-19 specimens originated in the United States, Italy and Spain. T cells, B-cell-depleted T cells, or PBMCs supplied cDNA or gDNA.

Original processing notes: For nucleated cells, counts were estimated from reference gene primer amplification. Assay used: immunoSEQ multiplex PCR; TCRdb lists only in-frame clones, some missing. That table supplies the V and J calls and clone size; D and trimming were determined from the DNA. In the table there are over 30,000 clones, roughly 75% of which are singletons. V was trimmed by 6 bases and J by 5 bases, leaving 8 bases between them. Germline CDR1 is MNHNY and CDR2 is SVGAGI (reference sequence). This CDR3 spans 12 amino acids. This rearrangement joins TRBV6-6 to TRBJ2-1; D remains unclear. The specimen sequenced was peripheral blood. This receptor was taken from a man aged 80 or over with active or convalescent COVID-19. The CDR3 nucleotides are TGTGCCAGCAGGCTACTCCACAATGAGCAGTTCTTC. Translation gives CASRLLHNEQFF.